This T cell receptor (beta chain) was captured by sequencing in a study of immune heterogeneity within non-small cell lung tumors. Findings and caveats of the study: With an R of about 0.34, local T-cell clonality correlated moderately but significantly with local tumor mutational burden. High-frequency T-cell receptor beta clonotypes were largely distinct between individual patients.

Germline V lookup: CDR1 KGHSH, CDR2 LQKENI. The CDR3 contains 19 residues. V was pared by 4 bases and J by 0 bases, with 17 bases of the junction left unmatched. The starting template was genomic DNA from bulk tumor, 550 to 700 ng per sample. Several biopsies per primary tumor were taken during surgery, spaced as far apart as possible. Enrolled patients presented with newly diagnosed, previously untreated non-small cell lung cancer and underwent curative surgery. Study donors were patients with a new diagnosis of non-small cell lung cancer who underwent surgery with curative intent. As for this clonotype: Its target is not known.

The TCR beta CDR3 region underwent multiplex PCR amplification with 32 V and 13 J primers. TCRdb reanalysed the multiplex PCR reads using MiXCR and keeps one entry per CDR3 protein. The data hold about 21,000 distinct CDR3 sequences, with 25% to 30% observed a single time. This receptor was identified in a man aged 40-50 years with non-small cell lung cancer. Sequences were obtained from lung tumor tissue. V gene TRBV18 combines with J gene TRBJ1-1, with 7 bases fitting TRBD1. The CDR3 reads CASSQYLQGLSLMNTEAFF. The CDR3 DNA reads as TGTGCCAGCTCACAATATTTACAGGGGTTATCCCTCATGAACACTGAAGCTTTCTTT.